These 17 T cell receptor beta chains came from one sample sequenced in a study of PD-1 blockade in classical Hodgkin lymphoma. Specified time point: cycle 4 day 1 (C4D1), after more than five weeks of nivolumab. All patients relapsed after autologous stem cell transplantation, and brentuximab vedotin exposure varied. TCRdb keeps only in-frame clones here, not all; method: immunoSEQ multiplex PCR. The sample lists 85,000 to 90,000 clones; 90% were seen once. Sequencing was performed on peripheral blood mononuclear cells (PBMCs), taken before the fourth cycle of nivolumab. The receptors were gathered from a human donor with classical Hodgkin lymphoma.

Comment on this clone: At one end the junction does not follow the germline gene, possibly because of a read error. This rearrangement joins TRBV6-5 to TRBJ1-1; TRBD1 might be the D (6 bases). Germline V gene sequence: CDR1 MNHEY, CDR2 SVGAGI. The CDR3 is made up of 11 amino acids. The CDR3: CASRQGVDYGF. CDR3 sequence (DNA): TGTGCCAGCAGACAGGGTGTAGATTACGGGTTT.

The chain couples TRBV27 to TRBJ1-2, with D unresolved. The CDR3 extends over 14 amino acids. V lost 1 base and J 8 bases, leaving 14 bases between the germline ends. The germline gives CDR1 MNHEY, CDR2 SMNVEV (reference sequence). The DNA for the CDR3 is TGTGCCAGCAGTTTATGGGCTCACAAAGGGGGCTACACCTTC. Its protein product is CASSLWAHKGGYTF.

The genes are TRBV19 and TRBJ1-1; no definite D call. Germline V gives CDR1 LNHDA, CDR2 SQIVND (reference sequence). This CDR3 has 13 residues. Trimming stripped 5 bases from V and 6 bases from J, with 13 bases between. CDR3 region: CASSVIERAEAFF. CDR3 bases: TGTGCCAGTAGTGTCATCGAGCGGGCTGAAGCTTTCTTT.

V usage is TRBV11-3 and J usage is TRBJ2-1; 7 bases align to TRBD2. The CDR3 loop spans 18 amino acids. Unmatched junction bases numbered 14, after V lost 1 base and J lost 5 bases. Germline V gene lookup returns CDR1 SGHNT and CDR2 YENEEA. CDR3 sequence: CASSLVFGRGDFNNEQFF. The CDR3 nucleotides are TGTGCCAGCAGCTTAGTATTTGGGAGGGGCGACTTCAACAATGAGCAGTTCTTC.

The sample holds a few counts of this clone. This chain joins TRBV28 and TRBJ2-3; D is ambiguous. CDR1 and CDR2 from the germline V gene are MDHEN and SYDVKM. V lost 6 bases and J 1 base, leaving 17 bases between the germline ends. This CDR3 region has 16 residues. CDR3 sequence reads: CASSPLTRAGTDTQYF. CDR3 DNA: TGTGCCAGCAGCCCCCTGACTCGGGCGGGCACAGATACGCAGTATTTT. Filled out from reference TRBV28 and TRBJ2-3, the complete variable domain reads DVKVTQSSRYLVKRTGEKVFLECVQDMDHENMFWYRQDPGLGLRLIYFSYDVKMKEKGDIPEGYSVSREKKERFSLILESASTNQTSMYLCASSPLTRAGTDTQYFGPGTRLTVL.

The rearrangement joins TRBV15 to TRBJ1-5; weak D call: TRBD1 (6 bases). The germline V gene encodes CDR1 LNHNV and CDR2 YYDKDF (reference sequence). The CDR3 covers 18 residues. Trimming took off 0 bases at V and 3 bases at J, with 18 bases between the two ends. CDR3 nucleotides: TGTGCCACCAGCAGAGATCTGGTAACGGACAGCTACAATCAGCCCCAGCATTTT. Its protein product is CATSRDLVTDSYNQPQHF.

Concerning this clone itself: The junction and the germline gene differ at one end; a read error may be behind it. The rearrangement joins TRBV13 to TRBJ2-5, with D perhaps being TRBD1 or TRBD2 (5 bases each). Looked up from germline, CDR1 is PRHDT and CDR2 is FYEKMQ (reference sequence). CDR3 size: 14 residues. In DNA, the CDR3 is TGTGCCAGCAGCATAGGGACGGTCCAAGAGACCCAGTACTTC. It translates to CASSIGTVQETQYF. Looking up the rest from reference TRBV13 and TRBJ2-5 gives the full variable domain: AAGVIQSPRHLIKEKRETATLKCYPIPRHDTVYWYQQGPGQDPQFLISFYEKMQSDKGSIPDRFSAQQFSDYHSELNMSSLELGDSALYFCASSIGTVQETQYFGPGTRLLVL.

This clone came up a few times. The V call is TRBV6-6, the J call TRBJ1-1; D perhaps matches TRBD1 (5 bases). From germline, CDR1 is MNHNY and CDR2 SVGAGI (reference sequence). This CDR3 has 10 amino acids. V was trimmed by 7 bases and J by 5 bases, leaving 5 bases between them. In nucleotides, the CDR3 is TGTGCCAGCACAGGGACTGAAGCTTTCTTT. Translation: CASTGTEAFF.

The CDR3 DNA reads TGTGCCAGTAGTATAGGTGGAGATGGTGAAAAACTGTTTTTT. Protein product: CASSIGGDGEKLFF. The chain is built from TRBV19 and TRBJ1-4, with D uncertain. The CDR3 contains 14 residues. With 1 base removed from V and 7 bases from J, the gap between germline ends came to 10 bases. The germline gives CDR1 LNHDA, CDR2 SQIVND (reference sequence).

V is TRBV28 and J is TRBJ2-2; TRBD2 is a possible D gene (6 bases). The CDR3 is 17 amino acids. V was trimmed by 3 bases and J by 5 bases, leaving 19 bases between them. Germline V gives CDR1 MDHEN, CDR2 SYDVKM. CDR3: CASSFTPRWAGTGELFF. In DNA, the CDR3 is TGTGCCAGCAGTTTTACCCCCAGGTGGGCGGGGACCGGGGAGCTGTTTTTT.

This clone occurred once. V is TRBV7-2 and J is TRBJ2-3, with D perhaps matching TRBD1 or TRBD2 (5 bases each). This CDR3 region has 15 residues. Germline V lookup: CDR1 SGHTA, CDR2 FQGNSA. With 2 bases removed from V and 2 bases from J, the gap between germline ends came to 11 bases. The CDR3, as DNA: TGTGCCAGCAGCTTATGGGGCGGGTCCACAGATACGCAGTATTTT. Its protein is CASSLWGGSTDTQYF.

The V and J genes are TRBV7-2 and TRBJ2-1; D remains ambiguous. This CDR3 spans 14 amino acids. The V gene lost 4 bases and the J gene lost 4 bases, with 11 bases spanning the gap. Germline CDR1 SGHTA, CDR2 FQGNSA. CDR3 amino acids: CASSSSSRYNEQFF. DNA for the CDR3: TGTGCCAGCAGCTCCAGTTCGCGGTACAATGAGCAGTTCTTC.

The chain uses TRBV19 and TRBJ1-2; no reliable D call. Germline-derived CDR1 and CDR2 are LNHDA and SQIVND (reference sequence). V lost 5 bases and J lost 8, with 9 bases in between. The CDR3 has 11 amino acids. CDR3 amino acids: CASSRLSGYTF. In nucleotides, the CDR3 is TGTGCCAGTAGTCGTCTGTCCGGCTACACCTTC.

The chain combines TRBV11-3 with TRBJ2-2, with 7 bases aligning to TRBD2. Germline V gene data show CDR1 as SGHNT and CDR2 as YENEEA. V lost 8 bases, J lost 6 bases, and 12 bases stayed unmatched. CDR3 length equals 15 residues. The CDR3, as DNA: TGTGCCAGCTCCCCGGGACTATCGATAGCCGGGGAGCTGTTTTTT. Protein product: CASSPGLSIAGELFF.

The chain recombines TRBV7-9 with TRBJ2-7; D is uncertain. Between the trimmed V and J ends, which lost 1 base and 7 bases, there was a span of 11 bases. CDR3 length: 13 residues. Per germline, CDR1 SEHNR and CDR2 FQNEAQ (reference sequence). For the CDR3, the DNA is TGTGCCAGCAGCTTAGGGGGTCCAGGAGAGCAGTACTTC. Protein product: CASSLGGPGEQYF.

The chain couples TRBV7-2 to TRBJ1-2; D perhaps matches TRBD1 (6 bases). Deletions cut 3 bases from V and 5 bases from J, with 13 bases between. Germline-derived CDR1 and CDR2 are SGHTA and FQGNSA. The CDR3 consists of 14 residues. The CDR3 DNA follows: TGTGCCAGCAGCTTCAGGGGAACGGGGTATGGCTACACCTTC. It encodes CASSFRGTGYGYTF.

The chain is built from TRBV5-6 and TRBJ2-5; either TRBD1 or TRBD2 may fit D (6 bases each). V was cut by 0 bases and J by 5 bases, with 17 bases left in between. Germline CDR1 reads SGHDT; CDR2 reads YYEEEE. The CDR3 has 16 amino acids. CDR3 in DNA: TGTGCCAGCAGCTTGGCCCTCGGGGGCTTTAGGGAGACCCAGTACTTC. It yields the protein CASSLALGGFRETQYF.